Listed here is a single T cell receptor (beta chain). This clonotype was found once. This receptor's antigen is unknown. No much larger clone is present one base from it, and per-base qualities are unavailable. A single read is weak support. This record comes from a study of Graves' ophthalmopathy and Graves' hyperthyroidism (dated by TCRdb to the late 2010s). Context from the whole study: Peripheral blood samples were taken at the time of initial diagnosis, before any treatment was given. TCR beta repertoire signatures were used to distinguish Graves' ophthalmopathy from Graves' hyperthyroidism and to predict progression to ophthalmopathy. In total, over 130 blood samples were TCR-sequenced: some 40 ophthalmopathy, some 75 hyperthyroidism and around 17 hyperthyroidism-to-ophthalmopathy patients. The independent validation cohort included 18 to 20 hyperthyroidism patients plus 17 patients who later progressed from hyperthyroidism to ophthalmopathy. In five or six hyperthyroidism patients, the T-cell repertoires found in thyroid tissue were compared with those found in blood. A discovery set of 100 patients (43 ophthalmopathy, about 59 stable hyperthyroidism) was enrolled to explore V-J signatures distinguishing ophthalmopathy from hyperthyroidism. Once sampling was done, hyperthyroidism patients were given methimazole at a starting dose of 30 mg daily, while ophthalmopathy patients were given high-dose intravenous methylprednisolone. The approximately 100 discovery patients were randomly divided into training and test sets at a 7:3 ratio. Study-level results and caveats: No statistical method was used to predetermine the sample size, and group allocation was not hidden from the investigators. In validation, the model predicted ophthalmopathy progression with 55% to 71% sensitivity and roughly 72% specificity; some 13 predicted patients were CT-confirmed with GO in a median of approximately six months. Most of the expanded thyroid clonotypes with a frequency above 0.001 were also detected in blood, and it was suggested that the thyroid immune response may be reflected by blood repertoires. In cross-validation, the 13-signature model distinguished ophthalmopathy from stable hyperthyroidism with 87.88% sensitivity and around 81% specificity, while in the test set the corresponding values were around 79% and 71%.

Germline trimming amounts to 0 bases on V and 5 bases on J, with 8 as the count of junction bases outside the gene matches. Measured from the cysteine to the phenylalanine, the CDR3 is 16 residues long. Only the CDR3 region is kept as DNA, spanning 48 bases read in frame from base 1. The germline V gene (reference sequence) specifies LNHDA as CDR1 and SQIVND as CDR2. For repertoire sequencing, TCR beta CDR3 regions were amplified from RNA transcripts. A first-round RT-PCR used HTBI primers with the Qiagen OneStep RT-PCR kit, followed by a second-round multiplex PCR, size selection and purification. Libraries were sequenced paired-end with 100 bp reads on an Illumina HiSeq2000. Concerning the study's data processing: SOAPnuke was used to process the reads, throwing out any read that had adapters, had uncalled bases, had a mean Phred below 15, or lacked an exact constant-primer or identifier match. COPE v1.2.5 was used to merge the high-quality paired reads. Unique nucleotide sequences were defined as clonotypes and aligned to IMGT TRB V, D and J references using MiTCR v1.1. Only V-J combinations with frequency above 0.0001 were analysed, covering more than 99% of repertoires. For each V-J combination, a TCR clonal expansion and chaos score was defined as F50 clonal expansion divided by the chaos observed in the TCRdist matrix. Welch's t-statistics and random forest were used to narrow the features down to 13 V-J combinations, which were then fed into a naive Bayes classifier. Thyroid-blood repertoire similarity was quantified with the Morisita-Horn index. TCRdb passed the public sequencing reads through fastp at Q25 and MiXCR, retaining productive beta sequences. Each entry is one CDR3 protein sequence, shown with its most common DNA and genes. Here the V and J calls rest on TCRdb's processing, not on the authors' analysis. The sample includes 680,000 or so distinct CDR3 sequences, with 22% observed a single time. The top ten clones comprise approximately 7% of the sample.

Stable hyperthyroidism was defined as no progression to ophthalmopathy within 18 months of follow-up. The hyperthyroidism patients were 18 to 65 years old and newly diagnosed, with a disease duration of less than 2 months. Patients were excluded if they had other autoimmune diseases, uncontrolled infections, pregnancy or lactation. Clinical symptoms, serum thyroxine, TRAb, thyroid ultrasound and orbital computed tomography formed the basis of the diagnosis. Ficoll-Paque density gradient centrifugation was used to isolate PBMCs from 10 ml of fresh peripheral blood. Total RNA was extracted using Trizol reagent, and RNA quality was checked on an Agilent 2100 Bioanalyzer.

The chain is encoded by TRBV19 joined to TRBJ1-2; the central 8 bases match TRBD1. The specimen sequenced was peripheral blood. The clonotype comes from a woman aged 18-29 years with stable Graves' hyperthyroidism. Some clones in this sample may be carry-over from other donors' samples. Donor details come from another sample of the same person, matched by shared clones. The CDR3 region reads CASSIDIGGQVYGYTF. The sequenced DNA is TGTGCCAGTAGTATAGATATCGGGGGACAGGTATATGGCTACACCTTC.